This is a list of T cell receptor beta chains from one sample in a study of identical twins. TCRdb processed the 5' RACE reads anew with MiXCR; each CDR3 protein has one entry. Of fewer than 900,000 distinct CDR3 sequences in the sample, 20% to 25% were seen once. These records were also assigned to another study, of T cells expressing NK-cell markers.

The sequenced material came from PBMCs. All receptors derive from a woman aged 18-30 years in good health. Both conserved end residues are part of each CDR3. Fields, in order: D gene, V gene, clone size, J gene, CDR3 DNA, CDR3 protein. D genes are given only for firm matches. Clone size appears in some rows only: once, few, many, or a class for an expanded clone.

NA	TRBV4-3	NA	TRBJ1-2	TGCGCCAGCAGCCAAGGCTACCCGGTCGCTACGAACTATGGCTACACCTTC	CASSQGYPVATNYGYTF
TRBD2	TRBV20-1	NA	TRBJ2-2	TGCAGTGCTATTACTAGCGGGAGGGCCCACACCGGGGAGCTGTTTTTT	CSAITSGRAHTGELFF
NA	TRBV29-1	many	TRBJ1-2	TGCAGCGTTGAAGATGGGGCCGGGACCGCCTTC	CSVEDGAGTAF
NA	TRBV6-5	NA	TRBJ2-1	TGTGCCAGCAGTTACGTCGCGGGCACAATCTACGGAAAGCAGTTCTTC	CASSYVAGTIYGKQFF
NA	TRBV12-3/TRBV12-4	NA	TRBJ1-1	TGTGCCACATCGACGGGGTACACTGAAGCTTTCTTT	CATSTGYTEAFF
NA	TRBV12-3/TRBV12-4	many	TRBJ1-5	TGTGCCAGCAGCCGACAGCTCAATCAGCCCCAGCATTTT	CASSRQLNQPQHF
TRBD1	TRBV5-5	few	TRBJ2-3	TGTGCCAGCAGCTGGGGGGACAGGGTAGATACGCAGTATTTT	CASSWGDRVDTQYF
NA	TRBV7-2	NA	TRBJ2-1	TGTGCCGCCAAGAGCGGGCACAATGAGCAGTTCTTC	CAAKSGHNEQFF
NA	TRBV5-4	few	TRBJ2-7	TGTGCCAGTTTCCCCTCGCAGGGGGAGGCCGAGCAGTACTTC	CASFPSQGEAEQYF
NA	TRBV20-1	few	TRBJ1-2	TGCAGTGCCCCCCGCAGCCATAACTATGGCTACACCTTC	CSAPRSHNYGYTF
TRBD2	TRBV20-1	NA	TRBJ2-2	TGCAGTGTTAGTAGCGGGGGATCGAACACCGGGGAGCTGTTTTTT	CSVSSGGSNTGELFF
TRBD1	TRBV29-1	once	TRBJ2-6	TGCAGCGTTCAACAGGGGACTGGGGCCAACGTCCTGACTTTC	CSVQQGTGANVLTF
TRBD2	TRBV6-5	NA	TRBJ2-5	TGTGCCAGCAGTTTCACTAGCGGGAGAGTCCAAGAGACCCAGTACTTC	CASSFTSGRVQETQYF
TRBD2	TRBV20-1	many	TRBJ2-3	TGCAGTGCCGCCGGGACTAGCGTTGCTAGCACAGATACGCAGTATTTT	CSAAGTSVASTDTQYF
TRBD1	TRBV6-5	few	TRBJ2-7	TGTGCCAGCAGTTACTCGCCAGACAGGGGATCCTACGAGCAGTACTTC	CASSYSPDRGSYEQYF
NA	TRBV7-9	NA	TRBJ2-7	TGTGCCAGCAGCTTAGTGGGGGTGACGCAGTACTTC	CASSLVGVTQYF
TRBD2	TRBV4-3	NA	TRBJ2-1	TGCGCCAGCAGCCGGGGGGAGGGCGTCGGTGAGCAGTTCTTC	CASSRGEGVGEQFF
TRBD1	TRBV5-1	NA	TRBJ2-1	TGCGCCAGCAGCTGGACAGGGGGCGAGACCAATGAGCAGTTCTTC	CASSWTGGETNEQFF
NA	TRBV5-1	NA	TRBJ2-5	TGCGCCAGCAGCTTGTGGGCAGATACCCAAGAGACCCAGTACTTC	CASSLWADTQETQYF
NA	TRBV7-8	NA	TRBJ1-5	TGTGCCAGCAGCTTAGGGGCCTCCTCGGGCCCCCAGCATTTT	CASSLGASSGPQHF
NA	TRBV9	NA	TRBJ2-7	TGTGCCAGCAGCGTAACCCCGTCGGGAGTGGGCTACGAGCAGTACTTC	CASSVTPSGVGYEQYF
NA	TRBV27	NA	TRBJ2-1	TGTGCCAGCAGTTTACGGGGCAGGGACTCGGATGAGCAGTTCTTC	CASSLRGRDSDEQFF
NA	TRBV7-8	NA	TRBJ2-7	TGTGCCAGCAGCACACAGGCTTCCTACGAGCAGTACTTC	CASSTQASYEQYF
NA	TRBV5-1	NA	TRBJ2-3	TGCGCCAGCAGCCTGTTCGGTCCAGATACGCAGTATTTT	CASSLFGPDTQYF
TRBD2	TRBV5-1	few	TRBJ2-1	TGCGCCAGCAGCTTGGTGCTAGCGGGGGGGCTTAATGAGCAGTTCTTC	CASSLVLAGGLNEQFF
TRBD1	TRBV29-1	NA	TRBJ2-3	TGCAGCGCCGGCGTGGTTTGGGGGACAGGGGCCCCAGATACGCAGTATTTT	CSAGVVWGTGAPDTQYF
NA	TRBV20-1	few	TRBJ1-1	TGCAGTGCTAGAGTTACAGGACCTAACACTGAAGCTTTCTTT	CSARVTGPNTEAFF
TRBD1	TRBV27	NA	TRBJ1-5	TGTGCCAGCAGTCACCGGACAGGGTCAAACCAGCCCCAGCATTTT	CASSHRTGSNQPQHF
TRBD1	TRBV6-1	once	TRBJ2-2	TGTGCCAGCAAGTATCGTCACAGGGGAGTCGGGGAGCTGTTTTTT	CASKYRHRGVGELFF
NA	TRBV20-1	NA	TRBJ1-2	TGCAGTGCTGCGGATGACAGTTATGGCTACACCTTC	CSAADDSYGYTF
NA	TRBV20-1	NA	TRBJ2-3	TGCAGTGCCCAGGGACGAGTCCGCACAGATACGCAGTATTTT	CSAQGRVRTDTQYF
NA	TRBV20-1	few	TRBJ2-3	TGCAGTGCTAGAGCGGTACACCCAGATACGCAGTATTTT	CSARAVHPDTQYF
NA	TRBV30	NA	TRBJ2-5	TGTGCCTGGAGCGGTCCCAGGGGGGGCCAAGAGACCCAGTACTTC	CAWSGPRGGQETQYF
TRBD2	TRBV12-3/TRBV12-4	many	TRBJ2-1	TGTGCCAGCAGTTTGGTGACTAGCGGTCTTAACGATGAGCAGTTCTTC	CASSLVTSGLNDEQFF
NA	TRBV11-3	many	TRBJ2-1	TGTGCCAGCAGCTTAGTAGGAGACACGGATAACAATGAGCAGTTCTTC	CASSLVGDTDNNEQFF
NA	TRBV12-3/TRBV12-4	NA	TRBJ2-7	TGTGCCAGCAGTGGACAACAATACGAGCAGTACTTC	CASSGQQYEQYF
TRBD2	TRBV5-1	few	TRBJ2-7	TGCGCCAGCAGCTTCGGGACTAGCGGGATGAGCGAGCAGTACTTC	CASSFGTSGMSEQYF
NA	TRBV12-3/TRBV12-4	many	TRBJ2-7	TGTGCCAGCAGTTTCGGCCAGGGGCCCTACGAGCAGTACTTC	CASSFGQGPYEQYF
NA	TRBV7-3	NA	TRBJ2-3	TGTGCCAGCAGCTTAACGTTGCCAGATACGCAGTATTTT	CASSLTLPDTQYF
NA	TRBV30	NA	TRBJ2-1	TGTGCCTGGAGTTCAAACAGGGAGCCCTACAATGAGCAGTTCTTC	CAWSSNREPYNEQFF
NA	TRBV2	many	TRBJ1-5	TGTGCCATTTCCATCAGGACGAGCAATCAGCCCCAGCATTTT	CAISIRTSNQPQHF
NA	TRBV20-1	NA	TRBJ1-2	TGCAGTGCAAGAGGGGGGTACTATGGCTACACCTTC	CSARGGYYGYTF
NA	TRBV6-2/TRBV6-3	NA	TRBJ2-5	TGTGCCAGCATAGCCGCGAGCGCGGGATATGAGGAGACCCAGTACTTC	CASIAASAGYEETQYF
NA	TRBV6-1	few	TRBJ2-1	TGTGCCAGCAGTGAGGCGCCTTCAGGGGAGCAGTTCTTC	CASSEAPSGEQFF
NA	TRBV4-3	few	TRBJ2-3	TGCGCCAGCAGCCTTACACTAGTCACAGATACGCAGTATTTT	CASSLTLVTDTQYF
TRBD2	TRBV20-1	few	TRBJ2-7	TGCAGTGCTAGAGAGTGGCGGGGGGGCACCCTTCCATTCGAGCAGTACTTC	CSAREWRGGTLPFEQYF
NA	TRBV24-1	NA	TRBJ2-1	TGTGCCACCAGTGGGGTCTGGGACTCCTACAATGAGCAGTTCTTC	CATSGVWDSYNEQFF
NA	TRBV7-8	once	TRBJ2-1	TGTGCCAGCAGCGAATGGGGGCGGGGGAGCTCCTACAATGAGCAGTTCTTC	CASSEWGRGSSYNEQFF
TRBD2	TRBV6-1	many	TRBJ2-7	TGTGCCAGCAGCCCCCCAGCGGGGATGGTACCCTACGAGCAGTACTTC	CASSPPAGMVPYEQYF
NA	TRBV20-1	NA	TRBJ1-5	TGCAGTGCTAGAGGGGTGGACAATCAGCCCCAGCATTTT	CSARGVDNQPQHF
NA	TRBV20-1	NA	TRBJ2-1	TGCAGTGCTCCCGCCGGCTCCTACAATGAGCAGTTCTTC	CSAPAGSYNEQFF
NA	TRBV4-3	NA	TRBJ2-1	TGCGCCAGCAGCCAAGATCTCCAGGGTCCTATAGATGAGCAGTTCTTC	CASSQDLQGPIDEQFF
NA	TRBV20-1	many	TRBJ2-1	TGCAGTGCGCAGGGGGGCGTCTCCTACAATGAGCAGTTCTTC	CSAQGGVSYNEQFF
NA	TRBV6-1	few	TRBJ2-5	TGTGCCAGCAGTGAACGTCAGCAAGAGACCCAGTACTTC	CASSERQQETQYF
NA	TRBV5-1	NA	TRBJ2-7	TGCGCCAGCAGCTTGGAGGTGGGGGGCGGCGAGCAGTACTTC	CASSLEVGGGEQYF
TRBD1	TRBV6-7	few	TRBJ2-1	TGTGCCAGCAGACCTGGGGGACAGGGCAGCAATGAGCAGTTCTTC	CASRPGGQGSNEQFF
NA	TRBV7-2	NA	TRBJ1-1	TGTGCCAGCAGCTTAGGAGGATCGGTGGATGCTTTCTTT	CASSLGGSVDAFF
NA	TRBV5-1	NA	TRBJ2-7	TGCGCCAGCAGCTTGGCATTGCAGGGGCCCAACGAGCAGTACTTC	CASSLALQGPNEQYF
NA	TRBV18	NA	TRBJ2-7	TGTGCCAGCTCACCCAACCAGGGACACGGGAGGGAGCAGTACTTC	CASSPNQGHGREQYF